This T cell receptor (beta chain) is drawn from a study of a mutant IDH1 vaccine in newly diagnosed glioma (dated by TCRdb to the early 2020s). Background for the entire study: Vaccination started 4-6 weeks after radiotherapy alone, or was given together with temozolomide cycles in the groups whose treatment included chemotherapy. Of the approximately 30 treated patients, 62.5% were male and around 40% were female, and a mean age of about 37 years was recorded. Peripheral blood was drawn at six visits: V03 (baseline), V05, V07, V10, V12 and V13. Longitudinal TCRB deep sequencing was performed for around 23 treated patients wherever samples were available for exploratory analyses. Prior to enrollment, standard therapy consisting of radiotherapy alone, temozolomide alone, or radiochemotherapy with temozolomide had been administered to patients, with the combination being received by most patients. The week-35 safety follow-up was designated visit V12, and the week-47 end of study was designated visit V13. Study-wide findings and limitations: Vaccine-induced immune responses across multiple MHC alleles were detected in roughly 94% of patients. Selection of PBMC samples for TCRB deep sequencing was based on availability. Pseudoprogression appeared unrelated to alterations in the top peripheral T cell clonotypes detected by TCRB sequencing. The authors stated that sample limitations prevented analyses of patient blood samples from being reproduced.

A distance of 9 bases separates the germline ends of V and J, which lose 4 bases and 2 bases respectively. Per the germline V gene, LGHNA is the CDR1 and YNFKEQ is the CDR2. The CDR3 runs 13 residues from the cysteine to the phenylalanine. Of all the DNA, just the CDR3 is kept, 39 bases in frame from base 1. Worth noting for this clone: Its antigen is not yet known. Base qualities are not provided; no much larger clone lies one nucleotide away.

Library prep was done by the immunoSEQ multiplex PCR assay. The hsTCRB Kit was used according to the manufacturer's protocol to amplify rearranged TCR beta chain sequences. TCRB libraries were sequenced on an Illumina MiSeq. Turning to the authors' computational methods: The kit vendor's proprietary platform handled demultiplexing, trimming and gene mapping. Entries here come from immuneACCESS through TCRdb and include only in-frame sequences with V and J called. Some clones fail to appear in such tables; in the studies checked, an unresolved V gene covers under half of the shortfall, and the cause of the remainder is unknown. The V and J calls and clone size come from that table; D and trimming were worked out from the DNA. Here the sample has roughly 52,000 clones; approximately 80% occur a single time. Clones ranked in the top ten supply 3.5% to 5% of the sample. This sample's time point label indicates: week 35, safety follow-up. A 20-mer mutant IDH1 peptide at 300 micrograms in Montanide made up each vaccine dose, which was injected subcutaneously together with topical imiquimod. Across visits V03 through V10, patients got a total of eight vaccinations, given in weeks 1, 3, 5, 7, 11, 15, 19 and 23. All donors had newly diagnosed IDH1-mutant astrocytomas of WHO grade 3 or 4 that showed loss of nuclear ATRX. The samples were drawn from NOA16, a multicentre, single-arm, open-label phase I trial in Germany that tested a mutant IDH1 peptide vaccine in humans for the first time. Genomic DNA for TCRB sequencing was extracted from EDTA blood using the DNeasy Blood and Tissue Kit.

The rearrangement combines TRBV4-2 with TRBJ2-7, with TRBD2 perhaps the D gene, on 6 matching bases. The sequence was collected from a woman aged 18-29 years with glioma. The specimen comprised PBMCs, sampled from a glioma patient whose treatment included an IDH1 peptide vaccine. The DNA sequence is given as TGTGCCAGCAGCCCGGGAGAAACCTACGAGCAGTACTTC. The encoded protein is CASSPGETYEQYF.